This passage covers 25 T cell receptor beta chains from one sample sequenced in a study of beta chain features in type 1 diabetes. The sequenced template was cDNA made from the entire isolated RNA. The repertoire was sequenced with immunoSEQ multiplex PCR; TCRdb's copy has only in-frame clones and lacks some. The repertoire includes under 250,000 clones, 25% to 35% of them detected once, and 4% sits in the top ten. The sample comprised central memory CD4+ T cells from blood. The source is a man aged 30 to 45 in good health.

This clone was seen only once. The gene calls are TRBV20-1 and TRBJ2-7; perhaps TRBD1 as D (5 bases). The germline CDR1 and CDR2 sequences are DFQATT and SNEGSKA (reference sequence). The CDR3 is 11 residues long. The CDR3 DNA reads TGCGGATGTGACAGCTCCTACGAGCAGTACTTC. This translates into CGCDSSYEQYF.

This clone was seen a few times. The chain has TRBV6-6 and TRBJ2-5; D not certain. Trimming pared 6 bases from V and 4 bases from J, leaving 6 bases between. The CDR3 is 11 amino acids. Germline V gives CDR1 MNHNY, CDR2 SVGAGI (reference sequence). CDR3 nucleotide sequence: TGTGCCAGCAGACAGTTAGAGACCCAGTACTTC. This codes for CASRQLETQYF.

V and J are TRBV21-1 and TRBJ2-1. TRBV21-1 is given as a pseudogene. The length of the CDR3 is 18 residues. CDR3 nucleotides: TGTGCCAGCAGCAAAGCGCTTAGTCACAGCGAGCCCTACAATGAGCAGTTCTTC. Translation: CASSKALSHSEPYNEQFF.

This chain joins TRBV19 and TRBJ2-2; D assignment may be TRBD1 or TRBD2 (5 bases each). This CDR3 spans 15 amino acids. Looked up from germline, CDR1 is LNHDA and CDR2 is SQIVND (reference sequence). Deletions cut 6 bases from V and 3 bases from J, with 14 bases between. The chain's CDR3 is CASSWDPGYTGELFF. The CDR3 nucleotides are TGTGCCAGTAGCTGGGACCCGGGTTACACCGGGGAGCTGTTTTTT.

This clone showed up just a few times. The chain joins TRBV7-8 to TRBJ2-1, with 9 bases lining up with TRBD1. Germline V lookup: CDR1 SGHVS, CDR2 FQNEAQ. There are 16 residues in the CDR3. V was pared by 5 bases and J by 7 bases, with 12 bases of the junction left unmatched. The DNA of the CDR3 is TGTGCCAGCAGCATGCCGGGACAGGGAATAGTGAATGAGCAGTTCTTC. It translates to CASSMPGQGIVNEQFF.

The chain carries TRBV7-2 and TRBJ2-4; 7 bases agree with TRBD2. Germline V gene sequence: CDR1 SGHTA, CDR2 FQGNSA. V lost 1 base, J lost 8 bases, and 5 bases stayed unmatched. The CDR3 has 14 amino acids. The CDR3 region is CASSLEGTIYIQYF. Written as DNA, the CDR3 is TGTGCCAGCAGCTTAGAGGGGACTATATACATTCAGTACTTC. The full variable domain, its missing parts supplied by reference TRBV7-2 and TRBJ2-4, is GAGVSQSPSNKVTEKGKDVELRCDPISGHTALYWYRQSLGQGLEFLIYFQGNSAPDKSGLPSDRFSAERTGGSVSTLTIQRTQQEDSAVYLCASSLEGTIYIQYFGAGTRLSVL.

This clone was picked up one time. The CDR3 coding sequence is TGTGCCACCAGCCCTCACATTAGCAATCAGCCCCAGCATTTT. Its translation is CATSPHISNQPQHF. The gene calls are TRBV15 and TRBJ1-5, with no clear D. With 5 bases removed from V and 0 bases from J, the gap between germline ends came to 8 bases. This CDR3 has 14 amino acids. Germline values: CDR1 LNHNV, CDR2 YYDKDF (reference sequence).

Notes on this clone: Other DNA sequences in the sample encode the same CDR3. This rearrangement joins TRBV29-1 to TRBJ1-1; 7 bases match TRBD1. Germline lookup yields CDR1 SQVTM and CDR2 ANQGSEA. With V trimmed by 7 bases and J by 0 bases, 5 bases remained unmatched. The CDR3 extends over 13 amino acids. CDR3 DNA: TGCAGCGCCAGACAGGGTATGAACACTGAAGCTTTCTTT. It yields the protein CSARQGMNTEAFF.

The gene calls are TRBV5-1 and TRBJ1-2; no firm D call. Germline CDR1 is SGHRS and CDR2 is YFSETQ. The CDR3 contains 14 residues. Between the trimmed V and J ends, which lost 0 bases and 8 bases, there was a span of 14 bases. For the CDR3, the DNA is TGCGCCAGCAGCTTGGAGATGGGCAATCGGGGCTACACCTTC. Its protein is CASSLEMGNRGYTF. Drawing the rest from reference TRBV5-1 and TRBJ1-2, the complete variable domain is KAGVTQTPRYLIKTRGQQVTLSCSPISGHRSVSWYQQTPGQGLQFLFEYFSETQRNKGNFPGRFSGRQFSNSRSEMNVSTLELGDSALYLCASSLEMGNRGYTFGSGTRLTVV.

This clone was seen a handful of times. CDR3 coding DNA: TGCGCCAGCAGCCATGAACAGGGGGGCACTGAAGCTTTCTTT. It yields the protein CASSHEQGGTEAFF. The J gene is TRBJ1-1, the V gene TRBV4-3; 8 bases match TRBD1. The junction had 4 bases not matched to a gene; V was cut back by 3 bases and J by 4 bases. Germline CDR1 reads LGHNA; CDR2 reads YSLEER. CDR3 length equals 14 residues.

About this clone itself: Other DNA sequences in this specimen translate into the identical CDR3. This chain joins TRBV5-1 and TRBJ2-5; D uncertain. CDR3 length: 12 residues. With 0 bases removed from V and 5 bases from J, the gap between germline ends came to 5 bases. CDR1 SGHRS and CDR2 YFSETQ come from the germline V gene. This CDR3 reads CASSLGQETQYF. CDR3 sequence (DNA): TGCGCCAGCAGCTTGGGGCAGGAGACCCAGTACTTC.

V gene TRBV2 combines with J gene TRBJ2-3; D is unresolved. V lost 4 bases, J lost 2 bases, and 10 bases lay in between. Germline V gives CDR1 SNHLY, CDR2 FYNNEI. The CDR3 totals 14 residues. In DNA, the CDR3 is TGTGCCAGCAGTGGAGACGTACCCACAGATACGCAGTATTTT. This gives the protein CASSGDVPTDTQYF.

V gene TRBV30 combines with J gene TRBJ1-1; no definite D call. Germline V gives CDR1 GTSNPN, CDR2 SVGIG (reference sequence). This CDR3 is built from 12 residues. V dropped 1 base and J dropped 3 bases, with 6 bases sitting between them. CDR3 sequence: CAWSDQYTEAFF. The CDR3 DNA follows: TGTGCCTGGAGTGATCAGTACACTGAAGCTTTCTTT.

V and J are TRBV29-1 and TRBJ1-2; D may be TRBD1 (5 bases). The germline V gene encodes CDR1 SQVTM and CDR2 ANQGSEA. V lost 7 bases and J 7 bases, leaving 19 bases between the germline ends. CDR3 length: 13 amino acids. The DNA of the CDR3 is TGCAGCGCCTGGGGCGCGGGGAGCGGTGGCTACACCTTC. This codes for CSAWGAGSGGYTF.

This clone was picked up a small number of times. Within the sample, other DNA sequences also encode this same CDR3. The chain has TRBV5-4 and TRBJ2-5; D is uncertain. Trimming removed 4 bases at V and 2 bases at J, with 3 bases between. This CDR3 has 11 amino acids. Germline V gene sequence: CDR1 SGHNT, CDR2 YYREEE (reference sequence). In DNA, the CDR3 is TGTGCCAGCAGCCGACAAGAGACCCAGTACTTC. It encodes CASSRQETQYF. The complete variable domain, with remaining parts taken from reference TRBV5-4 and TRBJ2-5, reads ETGVTQSPTHLIKTRGQQVTLRCSSQSGHNTVSWYQQALGQGPQFIFQYYREEENGRGNFPPRFSGLQFPNYSSELNVNALELDDSALYLCASSRQETQYFGPGTRLLVL.

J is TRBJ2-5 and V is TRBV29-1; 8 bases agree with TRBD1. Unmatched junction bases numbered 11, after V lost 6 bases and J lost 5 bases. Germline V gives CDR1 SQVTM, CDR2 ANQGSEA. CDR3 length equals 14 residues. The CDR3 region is CSVDIRGTGETQYF. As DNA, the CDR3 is TGCAGCGTCGACATTAGAGGGACAGGCGAGACCCAGTACTTC.

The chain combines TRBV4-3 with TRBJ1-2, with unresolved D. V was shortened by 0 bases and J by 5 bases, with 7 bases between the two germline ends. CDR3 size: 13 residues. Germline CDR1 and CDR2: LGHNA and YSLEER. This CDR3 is CASSQEGVYGYTF. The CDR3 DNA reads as TGCGCCAGCAGCCAAGAGGGAGTTTATGGCTACACCTTC.

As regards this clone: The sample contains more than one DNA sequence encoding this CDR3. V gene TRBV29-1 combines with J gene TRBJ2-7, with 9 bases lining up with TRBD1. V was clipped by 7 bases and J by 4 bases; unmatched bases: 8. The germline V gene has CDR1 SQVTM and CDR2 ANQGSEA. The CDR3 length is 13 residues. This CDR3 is CSATGQGAYEQYF. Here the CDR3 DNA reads TGCAGCGCTACGGGACAGGGTGCGTACGAGCAGTACTTC.

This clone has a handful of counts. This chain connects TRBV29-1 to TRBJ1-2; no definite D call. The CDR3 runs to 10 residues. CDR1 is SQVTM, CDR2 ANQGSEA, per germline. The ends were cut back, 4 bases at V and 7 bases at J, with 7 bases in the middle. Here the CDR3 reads CSVGAGGYTF. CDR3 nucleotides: TGCAGCGTTGGCGCGGGTGGCTACACCTTC.

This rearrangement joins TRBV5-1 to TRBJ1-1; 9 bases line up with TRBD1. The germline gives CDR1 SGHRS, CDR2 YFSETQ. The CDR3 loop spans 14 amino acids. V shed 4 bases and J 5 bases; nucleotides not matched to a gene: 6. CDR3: CASSDTGGGTEAFF. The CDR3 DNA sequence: TGCGCCAGCAGCGACACAGGGGGCGGAACTGAAGCTTTCTTT. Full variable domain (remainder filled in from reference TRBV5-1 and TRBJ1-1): KAGVTQTPRYLIKTRGQQVTLSCSPISGHRSVSWYQQTPGQGLQFLFEYFSETQRNKGNFPGRFSGRQFSNSRSEMNVSTLELGDSALYLCASSDTGGGTEAFFGQGTRLTVV.

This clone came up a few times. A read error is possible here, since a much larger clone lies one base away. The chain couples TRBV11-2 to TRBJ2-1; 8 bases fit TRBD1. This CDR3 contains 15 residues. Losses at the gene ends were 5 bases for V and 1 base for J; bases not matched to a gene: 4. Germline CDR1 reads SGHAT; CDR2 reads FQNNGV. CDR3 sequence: CASSADRASYNEQFF. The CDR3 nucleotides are TGTGCCAGCAGCGCGGACAGGGCGTCCTACAATGAGCAGTTCTTC.

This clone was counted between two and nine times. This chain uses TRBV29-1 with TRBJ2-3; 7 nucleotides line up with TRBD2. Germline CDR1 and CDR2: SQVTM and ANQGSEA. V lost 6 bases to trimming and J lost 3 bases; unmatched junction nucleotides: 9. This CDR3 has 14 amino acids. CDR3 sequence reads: CSVARLALTDTQYF. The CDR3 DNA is TGCAGCGTGGCCCGACTAGCATTGACAGATACGCAGTATTTT.

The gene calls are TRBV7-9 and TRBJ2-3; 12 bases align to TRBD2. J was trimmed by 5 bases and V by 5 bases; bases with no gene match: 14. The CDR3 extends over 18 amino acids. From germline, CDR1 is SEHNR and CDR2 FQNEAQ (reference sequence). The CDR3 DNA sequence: TGTGCCAGCAGCCAGGGGCTAGCGGGAGGGCCAGGTCAAGATACGCAGTATTTT. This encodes CASSQGLAGGPGQDTQYF.

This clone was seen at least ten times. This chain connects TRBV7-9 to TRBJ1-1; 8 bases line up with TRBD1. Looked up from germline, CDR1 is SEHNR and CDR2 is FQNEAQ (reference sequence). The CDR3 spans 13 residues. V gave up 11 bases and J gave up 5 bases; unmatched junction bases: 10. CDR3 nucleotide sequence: TGTGCCGGTTTCAGGGGGCCGGAGACTGAAGCTTTCTTT. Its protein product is CAGFRGPETEAFF. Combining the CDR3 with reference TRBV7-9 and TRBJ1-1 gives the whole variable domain DTGVSQNPRHKITKRGQNVTFRCDPISEHNRLYWYRQTLGQGPEFLTYFQNEAQLEKSRLLSDRFSAERPKGSFSTLEIQRTEQGDSAMYLCAGFRGPETEAFFGQGTRLTVV.

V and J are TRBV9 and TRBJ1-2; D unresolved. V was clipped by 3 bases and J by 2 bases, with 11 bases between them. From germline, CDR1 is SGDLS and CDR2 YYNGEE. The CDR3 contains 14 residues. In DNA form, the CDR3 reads TGTGCCAGCAGCGATAGAGGAGGGAACTATGGCTACACCTTC. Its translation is CASSDRGGNYGYTF. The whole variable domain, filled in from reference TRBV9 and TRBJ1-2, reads DSGVTQTPKHLITATGQRVTLRCSPRSGDLSVYWYQQSLDQGLQFLIQYYNGEERAKGNILERFSAQQFPDLHSELNLSSLELGDSALYFCASSDRGGNYGYTFGSGTRLTVV.